Listed here are 3 T cell receptor beta chains from one sample, sequenced in a study of T cell responses to AZD1222 COVID-19 vaccine. Assay used: immunoSEQ multiplex PCR; TCRdb lists only in-frame clones, some missing. The sample yields about 260,000 clones, approximately 93% seen once. Sequencing used peripheral blood, obtained on day 0 of AZD1222 vaccination. Source of these receptors: an adult in good health.

This chain links TRBV4-2 with TRBJ2-7; a weak D match, TRBD2 (5 bases). CDR3 length: 14 residues. Deletions cut 0 bases from V and 6 bases from J, with 12 bases between. Germline V CDR1 and CDR2: LGHNA, YNFKEQ. The CDR3: CASSQDLRGPEQYF. For the CDR3, the DNA is TGTGCCAGCAGCCAAGACCTTCGGGGTCCCGAGCAGTACTTC.

This chain joins TRBV7-3 and TRBJ1-2, with 7 bases aligning to TRBD1. Trimming at V came to 5 bases and at J to 2 bases, leaving 17 bases not matched to a gene. The germline V gene has CDR1 SGHTA and CDR2 FQGTGA. The CDR3 is 18 residues long. CDR3: CASSEQGPLTVSNYGYTF. Written as DNA, the CDR3 is TGTGCCAGCAGCGAACAGGGGCCCCTAACTGTTAGCAACTATGGCTACACCTTC.

The chain recombines TRBV28 with TRBJ2-7; maybe TRBD1 (6 bases). V gave up 2 bases and J gave up 1 base, with 18 bases separating them. This CDR3 has 17 residues. CDR1 MDHEN and CDR2 SYDVKM come from the germline V gene. The CDR3 reads CASSLGGQGFKSYEQYF. CDR3 coding DNA: TGTGCCAGCAGTTTAGGTGGCCAGGGGTTTAAGTCCTACGAGCAGTACTTC.